This is a list of T cell receptor beta chains from one sample in a study of cytomegalovirus exposure and HLA in healthy donors. Repertoires were generated with immunoSEQ multiplex PCR, while TCRdb's copy carries only in-frame clones and drops some. The sample lists more than 95,000 clones; about 83% were seen once. The sample taken for sequencing was PBMCs. These receptors all stem from a man aged 18 to 29 in good health and CMV-seronegative. CDR3s include the opening cysteine and the closing phenylalanine or tryptophan. Each record gives: CDR3 length, clone size, V gene, D gene, J gene, CDR3 DNA, CDR3 protein. The D gene is left open where the match is weak. Clone size is shown for a subset of rows, as once, few, many or a class of expanded clone.

>16|.|TRBV27|TRBD2|TRBJ2-1
TGTGCCAGCAGTTTGGCGGGGGGAGACCCTTACAATGAGCAGTTCTTC
CASSLAGGDPYNEQFF
>19|once|TRBV5-1|.|TRBJ2-6
TGCGCCAGCAGCGAAGCGACAGGAACTAAGGGATCTGGGGCCAACGTCCTGACTTTC
CASSEATGTKGSGANVLTF
>13|.|TRBV13|TRBD1|TRBJ2-7
TGTGCCAGCAGTTCCCGGACAGGGAACGAGCAGTACTTC
CASSSRTGNEQYF
>13|.|TRBV18|.|TRBJ1-1
TGTGCCAGCTCACCAAGACAGGAAACTGAAGCTTTCTTT
CASSPRQETEAFF
>15|few|TRBV2|.|TRBJ1-2
TGTGCCAGCAGCCCTAGAACAGGTAGTGGTTATGGCTACACCTTC
CASSPRTGSGYGYTF
>13|.|TRBV15|.|TRBJ1-1
TGTGCCACCAGCAGACGACAACGCCTGGAAGCTTTCTTT
CATSRRQRLEAFF
>16|.|TRBV30|TRBD1|TRBJ2-2
TGTGCCTGGAGTCGACACAGGGGGATAGGGGTTAGGGAGCTGTTTTTT
CAWSRHRGIGVRELFF
>14|once|TRBV6-1|TRBD1|TRBJ1-5
TGTGCCAGCAGTCAATACAGGGGGAATCAGCCCCAGCATTTT
CASSQYRGNQPQHF
>16|.|TRBV21-1|.|TRBJ2-1
TGTGCCAGCAGCCGCACCGGGACTAGCGGGGTATATGAGCAGTTCTTC
CASSRTGTSGVYEQFF
>16|.|TRBV7-2|.|TRBJ2-2
TGTGCCAGCAGCTTAGTTGGCGGCGGAGGACCCGGGGAGCTGTTTTTT
CASSLVGGGGPGELFF
>18|.|TRBV23-1|TRBD1|TRBJ1-2
TGCGCCAGCAGTCAATGGGTTGGAACAGGGGCGCGGGACTATGGCTACACCTTC
CASSQWVGTGARDYGYTF
>19|.|TRBV7-6|TRBD1|TRBJ2-1
TGTGCCAGCAGCTTAGTGGACAGGGGTAGGGCGGACTCCTACAATGAGCAGTTCTTC
CASSLVDRGRADSYNEQFF
>12|few|TRBV12-1|.|TRBJ1-5
TGTGCCAGCAGCCGAGACAATCAGCCCCAGCATTTT
CASSRDNQPQHF
>15|.|TRBV27|.|TRBJ2-7
TGTGCCAGCAGTACGGCTTGGGGGGGCCACTACGAGCAGTACTTC
CASSTAWGGHYEQYF
>12|.|TRBV7-9|.|TRBJ1-1
TGTGCCAGCAGCGAAGAAACGAGAGAAGCTTTCTTT
CASSEETREAFF
>19|.|TRBV5-4|TRBD2|TRBJ2-1
TGTGCCAGCAGCCCGGGACTAGCGGGGGCCCGGAGCTCCTACAATGAGCAGTTCTTC
CASSPGLAGARSSYNEQFF
>18|.|TRBV25-1|TRBD1|TRBJ2-5
TGTGCCAGCAGTGAAATATTGGGGGGGACAGGGTCGAGAGAGACCCAGTACTTC
CASSEILGGTGSRETQYF
>16|.|TRBV5-6|TRBD1|TRBJ1-2
TGTGCCAGCAGCATAAGACAGGGGGCCTTGCTCTATGGCTACACCTTC
CASSIRQGALLYGYTF
>15|few|TRBV7-7|TRBD2|TRBJ2-3
TGTGCTAGCAGCTTACGTAGCGGGGTCACAGATACGCAGTATTTT
CASSLRSGVTDTQYF
>12|few|TRBV13|.|TRBJ2-2
TGTGCCAGCAGCGTATATACCGGGGAGCTGTTTTTT
CASSVYTGELFF
>15|.|TRBV19|.|TRBJ2-3
TGTGCCAGTAGCCGGGACAATAAACGCACAGATACGCAGTATTTT
CASSRDNKRTDTQYF
>13|few|TRBV6-1|TRBD1|TRBJ1-4
TGTGCCAGCGGGGACAGGATTAATGAAAAACTGTTTTTT
CASGDRINEKLFF
>14|.|TRBV6-1|TRBD2|TRBJ2-6
TGTGCCAGCAGTGAAGGCGGGGGAGGGGACGTCCTGACTTTC
CASSEGGGGDVLTF
>13|.|TRBV7-9|.|TRBJ2-3
TGTGCCAGCAGTTCGGGACTTTTGGGTACGCAGTATTTT
CASSSGLLGTQYF
>14|.|TRBV5-1|.|TRBJ1-1
TGCGCCAGCAGCTTGATACGGGAGGACACTGAAGCTTTCTTT
CASSLIREDTEAFF
>13|once|TRBV27|TRBD1|TRBJ1-5
TGTGCCAGCCGGACCAGGGGGAGTCAGCCCCAGCATTTT
CASRTRGSQPQHF
>13|once|TRBV10-3|.|TRBJ1-3
TGTGCCATCAGTGTCTGGGGAGAAAACACCATATATTTT
CAISVWGENTIYF
>16|.|TRBV9|TRBD1|TRBJ1-2
TGTGCCAGCAGCGTAGCTGGGACAGCCCTCTCCAATGGCTACACCTTC
CASSVAGTALSNGYTF
>12|.|TRBV30|TRBD1|TRBJ1-1
TGTGCCTGGGGACAGGCAGACACTGAAGCTTTCTTT
CAWGQADTEAFF
>18|once|TRBV19|.|TRBJ2-2
TGTGCCAGTAGTCTTATGTCCGCCGGGGGAGCGAACACCGGGGAGCTGTTTTTT
CASSLMSAGGANTGELFF
>15|.|TRBV2|TRBD2|TRBJ2-3
TGTGCCAGCACCGCCGGACTAGCGGGGGAAGATACGCAGTATTTT
CASTAGLAGEDTQYF
>16|.|TRBV5-1|TRBD1|TRBJ1-2
TGCGCCAGCAGCTTGGCCCTGGGACAGGGCGGCTATGGCTACACCTTC
CASSLALGQGGYGYTF
>11|.|TRBV29-1|.|TRBJ2-7
TGCAGCGTTGGGACAGCCCGTGAGCAGTACTTC
CSVGTAREQYF
>15|few|TRBV7-2|.|TRBJ1-6
TGTGCCAGCAGATTACAGAGGGGGTATAATTCACCCCTCCACTTT
CASRLQRGYNSPLHF
>14|once|TRBV7-2|TRBD2|TRBJ2-3
TGTGCCAGCAGCTGGACTAGCGTCACAGATACGCAGTATTTT
CASSWTSVTDTQYF
>12|.|TRBV4-1|TRBD1|TRBJ1-1
TGCGCCAGCAGCTACAGGGGGCGAGAAGCTTTCTTT
CASSYRGREAFF
>13|.|TRBV2|.|TRBJ1-4
TGTGCCAGCAGTCCCAGGGTTAATGAAAAACTGTTTTTT
CASSPRVNEKLFF
>16|.|TRBV6-5|TRBD2|TRBJ2-3
TGTGCCAGCAGTTACCGACTAGCGGAACTCACAGATACGCAGTATTTT
CASSYRLAELTDTQYF
>16|.|TRBV5-4|TRBD1|TRBJ2-5
TGTGCCAGCAGCTTGGTAGGGGGCGGTTTGGGAGAGACCCAGTACTTC
CASSLVGGGLGETQYF
>18|.|TRBV27|TRBD1|TRBJ2-1
TGTGCCAGCATCGGGACAGGGATGGATAGCGCAAGCTACAATGAGCAGTTCTTC
CASIGTGMDSASYNEQFF
>14|.|TRBV6-1|.|TRBJ2-2
TGTGCCAGCAGTGACAATCCAGGGCCCGGGGAGCTGTTTTTT
CASSDNPGPGELFF
>14|.|TRBV6-5|TRBD1|TRBJ2-7
TGTGCCAGCAGTGGCCGGGACAGGGGAATCGAGCAGTACTTC
CASSGRDRGIEQYF
>16|.|TRBV4-1|.|TRBJ2-7
TGCGCCAGCAGCCTCCTATGGGGGGACAGCTCCTACGAGCAGTACTTC
CASSLLWGDSSYEQYF
>12|.|TRBV28|.|TRBJ1-5
TGTGCCGAGGGATTCCAGGGGCAGCCCCAGCATTTT
CAEGFQGQPQHF
>14|.|TRBV6-5|TRBD1|TRBJ1-5
TGTGCCAGCCAGGAGACAGGGGGCAATCAGCCCCAGCATTTT
CASQETGGNQPQHF
>13|.|TRBV10-3|TRBD1|TRBJ2-1
TGTGCCATCAGCCGGGACAGAGACGGATGGCAGTTCTTC
CAISRDRDGWQFF
>13|.|TRBV30|TRBD2|TRBJ2-7
TGTGCCTGGAAGCCAGCGGGAGGGTGGGAGCAGTACTTC
CAWKPAGGWEQYF
>20|.|TRBV5-4|TRBD2|TRBJ2-3
TGTGCCAGCAGCCCGATGGTGACTAGCGGGGGGCCGTATAGCACAGATACGCAGTATTTT
CASSPMVTSGGPYSTDTQYF
>15|.|TRBV9|.|TRBJ2-3
TGTGCCAGCAGCGAATCCCGTCCCGGGGGTGATACGCAGTATTTT
CASSESRPGGDTQYF
>15|once|TRBV6-6|.|TRBJ2-5
TGTGCCAGCAGTTCGATAGGGGTTCTGAGGGAGACCCAGTACTTC
CASSSIGVLRETQYF
>15|.|TRBV19|TRBD2|TRBJ2-5
TGTGCCAGTAGTATCTCGCCGGGACTACAAGAGACCCAGTACTTC
CASSISPGLQETQYF